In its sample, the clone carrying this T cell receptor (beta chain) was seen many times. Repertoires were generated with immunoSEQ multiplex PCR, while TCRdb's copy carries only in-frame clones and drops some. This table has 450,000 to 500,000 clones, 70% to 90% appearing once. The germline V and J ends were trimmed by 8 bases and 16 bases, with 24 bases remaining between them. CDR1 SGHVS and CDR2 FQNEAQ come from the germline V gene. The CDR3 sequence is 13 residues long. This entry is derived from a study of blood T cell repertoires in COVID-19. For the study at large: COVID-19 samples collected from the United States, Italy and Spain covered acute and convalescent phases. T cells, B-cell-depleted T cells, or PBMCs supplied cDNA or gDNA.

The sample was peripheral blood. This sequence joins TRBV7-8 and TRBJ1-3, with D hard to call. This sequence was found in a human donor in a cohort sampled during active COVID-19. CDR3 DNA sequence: TGTGCCAGCGGCCCCAGGCCCTCGGAATTGTGGTATTTT. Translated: CASGPRPSELWYF.